One sample yielded the 17 T cell receptor beta chains listed below, sequenced in a study of blood T cells in healthy people across ages. Then a second PCR, running about 6 to 12 cycles, was carried out with a sample-barcoded 5' primer and a J-beta primer mix. MiXCR, applied by TCRdb to the 5' RACE reads, yields one record per CDR3 protein. The table shows about 1,600,000 distinct CDR3 sequences, with about 43% occurring only once. Sequenced sample: blood. The receptors shown here come from a woman aged 18-35 years in good health.

This chain connects TRBV7-9 to TRBJ1-2; a weak D match, TRBD1 (6 bases). Trimming removed 1 base from V and 6 bases from J, with 12 bases in between. The CDR3 length is 14 residues. The germline V gene encodes CDR1 SEHNR and CDR2 FQNEAQ (reference sequence). CDR3 sequence (DNA): TGTGCCAGCAGCTTAGAAATCGGACAGAATGGCTACACCTTC. Translated: CASSLEIGQNGYTF.

V gene TRBV3-1 combines with J gene TRBJ1-5; no firm D call. V was clipped by 0 bases and J by 5 bases, with 8 bases between them. This CDR3 is built from 14 residues. Per germline, CDR1 LGHDT and CDR2 YNNKEL (reference sequence). The CDR3 here is CASSQDTGYQPQHF. The CDR3 DNA reads as TGTGCCAGCAGCCAAGATACGGGGTATCAGCCCCAGCATTTT.

This clonotype was picked up a small number of times. The rearrangement links TRBV4-1 to TRBJ2-6; TRBD1 might be the D (6 bases). Germline V gene lookup returns CDR1 MGHRA and CDR2 YSYEKL. This CDR3 comprises 17 residues. The V and J ends lost 3 bases and 0 bases respectively, with 12 bases between them. As DNA, the CDR3 is TGCGCCAGCAGCCATGCAGGGGCCTACTCTGGGGCCAACGTCCTGACTTTC. The encoded protein is CASSHAGAYSGANVLTF.

The gene calls are TRBV28 and TRBJ2-1, with 8 bases that match TRBD1. CDR1 and CDR2 (germline): MDHEN, SYDVKM. The ends lost 5 bases at V and 5 bases at J; junction bases unmatched: 11. This CDR3 region has 16 residues. In DNA form, the CDR3 reads TGTGCCAGCAGTCCTCTCGGGCGGGGACAGGACAATGAGCAGTTCTTC. This gives the protein CASSPLGRGQDNEQFF.

The chain joins TRBV12-3 or TRBV12-4 to TRBJ2-4; D perhaps matches TRBD2 (6 bases). The DNA end lines up better with TRBJ2-7; the J call may be wrong. The CDR3 is 15 residues long. The CDR3 region has the DNA TGTGCCAGCAGTAAACTAGCTCCTCCCGCCCACGAGCAGTACTTC. This codes for CASSKLAPPAHEQYF.

This chain joins TRBV13 and TRBJ2-1, with D unclear. Germline lookup yields CDR1 PRHDT and CDR2 FYEKMQ (reference sequence). The length of the CDR3 is 12 residues. Trimming took off 2 bases at V and 10 bases at J, with 9 bases between the two ends. The CDR3 DNA reads as TGTGCCAGCAGCTTACACCTTGACGAGCAGTTCTTC. This sequence encodes CASSLHLDEQFF.

For this clonotype: At one boundary the junction diverges from the germline segment, which might be a read error. V is TRBV7-2 and J is TRBJ2-1; 7 bases match TRBD2. Looked up from germline, CDR1 is SGHTA and CDR2 is FQGNSA. This CDR3 region has 17 residues. CDR3 nucleotide sequence: TGTGCCAACAGCTTAGAACCACTAGCGCAAAAAGGACATGAGCAGTTCTTC. This encodes CANSLEPLAQKGHEQFF.

This clonotype was found a few times. The gene calls are TRBV25-1 and TRBJ1-1; weak D call: TRBD1 (5 bases). CDR3 length: 14 residues. Trimming stripped 2 bases from V and 4 bases from J, with 11 bases between. CDR1 is MGHDK, CDR2 SYGVNS, per germline. CDR3 coding DNA: TGTGCCAGCAGTGAAACCTGGGGCGGCACTGAAGCTTTCTTT. Translated, it gives CASSETWGGTEAFF.

This sequence joins TRBV10-3 and TRBJ1-5; D is unresolved. Germline assignment: CDR1 ENHRY and CDR2 SYGVKD. The CDR3 contains 14 residues. V lost 11 bases and J 0 bases, leaving 14 bases between the germline ends. The CDR3 DNA follows: TGTGCCGCCAGCGCCGGGGATAGCAATCAGCCCCAGCATTTT. Its protein product is CAASAGDSNQPQHF.

This chain uses TRBV18 with TRBJ2-4, with D tentatively TRBD1 (5 bases). The J call is in doubt because the DNA end fits TRBJ2-7 better. This CDR3 contains 14 residues. Germline V gene sequence: CDR1 KGHSH, CDR2 LQKENI. CDR3 DNA: TGTGCCAGCTCACCACCGTCAGGGCCCTACGAGCAGTACTTC. Translating it yields CASSPPSGPYEQYF.

A few counts support this clonotype. This sequence joins TRBV7-9 and TRBJ2-5; D gene uncertain. The CDR3 is made up of 12 amino acids. Per germline, CDR1 SEHNR and CDR2 FQNEAQ (reference sequence). V dropped 6 bases and J dropped 4 bases, with 9 bases sitting between them. CDR3: CASSRVRETQYF. The CDR3 coding sequence is TGTGCCAGCAGTCGAGTGCGAGAGACCCAGTACTTC.

This clonotype was counted between two and nine times. The V gene is TRBV6-5, the J gene TRBJ1-4, with TRBD1 identical over 11 bases. V lost 5 bases to trimming and J lost 3 bases; unmatched junction nucleotides: 5. The CDR3 contains 16 residues. Germline V gives CDR1 MNHEY, CDR2 SVGAGI. The chain's CDR3 is CASSRTGGSANEKLFF. The CDR3, as DNA: TGTGCCAGCAGTCGGACAGGGGGCTCGGCTAATGAAAAACTGTTTTTT.

The gene calls are TRBV7-2 and TRBJ2-5; 10 nucleotides match TRBD2. Germline V gives CDR1 SGHTA, CDR2 FQGNSA. With 6 bases clipped from V and 4 bases from J, the junction kept 8 bases outside the gene matches. CDR3 size: 15 residues. The CDR3 spells CASRGAGGLRETQYF. CDR3 nucleotides: TGTGCCAGCAGAGGAGCGGGGGGGTTAAGAGAGACCCAGTACTTC.

The chain has TRBV6-2 or TRBV6-3 and TRBJ2-1, with D possibly being TRBD2 (6 bases). Germline CDR1 is MNHEY and CDR2 is SVGEGT. V was clipped by 5 bases and J by 4 bases, with 15 bases between them. This CDR3 comprises 15 residues. As DNA, the CDR3 is TGTGCCAGCAGTCGCCCCGGGACTTTATACAATGAGCAGTTCTTC. Encoded protein: CASSRPGTLYNEQFF.

This clonotype came up once. The V call is TRBV27, the J call TRBJ1-5, with TRBD1 identical over 10 bases. The CDR3 runs 16 residues. CDR1 is MNHEY and CDR2 is SMNVEV in the germline V gene (reference sequence). The V segment lost 6 bases and the J segment 1 base; nucleotides outside the gene matches: 6. The chain's CDR3 is CASSHPGQGSNQPQHF. The CDR3 nucleotides are TGTGCCAGCAGCCATCCGGGACAGGGGAGCAATCAGCCCCAGCATTTT.

This clonotype has only a few counts. The V call is TRBV29-1, the J call TRBJ2-5; D gene uncertain. In germline, CDR1 is SQVTM, CDR2 ANQGSEA. The CDR3 covers 12 residues. Trimming left V 4 bases short and J 1 base short, with 7 bases between. As DNA, the CDR3 is TGCAGCGTTGTCGGGTTCCAAGAGACCCAGTACTTC. Translation: CSVVGFQETQYF.

The V and J genes are TRBV30 and TRBJ1-2; a weak D match, TRBD1 (5 bases). Germline assignment: CDR1 GTSNPN and CDR2 SVGIG (reference sequence). V gave up 2 bases and J gave up 8 bases, with 15 bases separating them. This CDR3 is built from 13 residues. CDR3 nucleotides: TGTGCCTGGAGTCCAAGGACTCAGGGAGGCTACACCTTC. It is translated as CAWSPRTQGGYTF. Looking up the rest from reference TRBV30 and TRBJ1-2 gives the full variable domain: SQTIHQWPATLVQPVGSPLSLECTVEGTSNPNLYWYRQAAGRGLQLLFYSVGIGQISSEVPQNLSASRPQDRQFILSSKKLLLSDSGFYLCAWSPRTQGGYTFGSGTRLTVV.